This paragraph reports one TCR beta chain. V lost 5 bases and J lost 0; bases outside the gene matches: 8. The germline V gene has CDR1 LNHDA and CDR2 SQIVND (reference sequence). CDR3 length equals 18 residues. Assay used: immunoSEQ multiplex PCR; TCRdb lists only in-frame clones, some missing. The profile shows roughly 85,000 clones, about nine tenths of them singletons. This specimen comes from a study of blood T cell repertoires in COVID-19. On the study more broadly: The study drew acute and convalescent COVID-19 samples from the United States, Italy and Spain.

The chain employs TRBV19 and TRBJ1-4; 11 nucleotides line up with TRBD1. The receptor's source is a man aged 45-60 years with active or convalescent COVID-19. Sequences were obtained from peripheral blood. DNA of the CDR3: TGTGCCAGTAGTCTCAGGACAGGGGGCCTCTCAACTAATGAAAAACTGTTTTTT. Translating it yields CASSLRTGGLSTNEKLFF.